The subject of this entry is one TCR beta chain. Its antigen remains unknown. The V and J ends lost 5 bases and 6 bases, in that order; junction bases with no gene match: 1. The CDR3 loop spans 12 amino acids. Germline V gives CDR1 MGHDK, CDR2 SYGVNS. This entry belongs to a study of PD-1 blockade in classical Hodgkin lymphoma. Whole-study results and caveats: When set against healthy donors, newly diagnosed patients were reported to show lower baseline TCR diversity.

All patients experienced relapse after autologous stem cell transplantation, and brentuximab vedotin exposure was variable. Some clones are missing from TCRdb's copy, which holds only in-frame ones; the method was immunoSEQ multiplex PCR. The table has more than 60,000 clones, roughly 90% seen once. The TCR comes from a human donor with classical Hodgkin lymphoma. The specimen was peripheral blood mononuclear cells (PBMCs), collected at baseline. The rearrangement uses TRBV25-1 and TRBJ2-7, with 10 bases matching TRBD2. In nucleotides, the CDR3 is TGTGCCAGCAGTAGCGGGAGGGTCGAGCAGTACTTC. This sequence encodes CASSSGRVEQYF.